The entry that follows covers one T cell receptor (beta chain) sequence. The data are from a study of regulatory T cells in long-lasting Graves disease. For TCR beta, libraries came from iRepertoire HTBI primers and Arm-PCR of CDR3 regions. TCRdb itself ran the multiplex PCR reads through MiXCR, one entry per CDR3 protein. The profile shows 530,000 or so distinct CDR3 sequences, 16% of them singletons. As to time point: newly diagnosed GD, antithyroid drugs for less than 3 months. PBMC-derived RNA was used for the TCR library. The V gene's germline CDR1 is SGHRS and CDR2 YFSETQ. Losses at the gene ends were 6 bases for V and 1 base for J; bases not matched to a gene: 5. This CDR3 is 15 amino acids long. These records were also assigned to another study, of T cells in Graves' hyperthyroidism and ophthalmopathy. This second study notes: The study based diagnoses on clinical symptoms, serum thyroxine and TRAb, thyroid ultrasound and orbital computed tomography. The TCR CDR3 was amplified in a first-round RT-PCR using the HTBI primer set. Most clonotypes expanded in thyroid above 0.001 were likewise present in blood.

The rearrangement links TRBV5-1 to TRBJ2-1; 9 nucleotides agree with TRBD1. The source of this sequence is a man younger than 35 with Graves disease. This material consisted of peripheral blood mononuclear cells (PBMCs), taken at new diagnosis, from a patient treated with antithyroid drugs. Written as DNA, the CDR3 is TGCGCCAGCAAATCGGGGACAGGGTCCTACAATGAGCAGTTCTTC. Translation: CASKSGTGSYNEQFF.